This is a list of T cell receptor beta chains from one sample in a study of vaccination and CD4 T cells after COVID-19. TCRdb reprocessed the PCR reads with MiXCR, giving one entry per CDR3 protein. The sample contains fewer than 20,000 distinct CDR3 sequences, roughly 56% of which appear only once. These receptors lack a known antigen. The specimen comprised cultured CD4+ T cells from blood, sampled after SARS-CoV-2 vaccination. These receptors were taken from a human donor with COVID-19. Both conserved end residues are part of each CDR3. A D gene is named only where the DNA matches it firmly. Size tells how often a clone was seen (once, few, many) or the class of an expanded clone, and some rows leave it out.

d_gene | j_gene | abundance | v_gene | CDR3aa | CDR3nt
NA | TRBJ2-2 | few | TRBV6-1 | CASSEWGNAGELFF | TGTGCCAGCAGTGAATGGGGGAATGCCGGGGAGCTGTTTTTT
NA | TRBJ2-7 | NA | TRBV20-1 | CSARGQEDYEQYF | TGCAGTGCTAGAGGACAGGAAGACTACGAGCAGTACTTC
NA | TRBJ2-7 | once | TRBV5-4 | CASSYPMAEQYF | TGTGCCAGCAGCTACCCTATGGCTGAGCAGTACTTC
TRBD2 | TRBJ2-5 | NA | TRBV20-1 | CSARDLLAGTQETQYF | TGCAGTGCTAGAGATCTTCTAGCGGGGACCCAAGAGACCCAGTACTTC
NA | TRBJ1-5 | NA | TRBV12-3/TRBV12-4 | CASSLSGGRNQPQHF | TGTGCCAGCAGTTTGTCGGGGGGCAGGAATCAGCCCCAGCATTTT
TRBD2 | TRBJ2-5 | NA | TRBV12-3/TRBV12-4 | CASSLKGLAGGLETQYF | TGTGCCAGCAGTTTAAAGGGGTTAGCGGGGGGGCTAGAGACCCAGTACTTC
TRBD1 | TRBJ1-1 | NA | TRBV6-1 | CASSEYVRTGEAFF | TGTGCCAGCAGTGAATATGTTAGGACAGGGGAAGCTTTCTTT
TRBD1 | TRBJ2-7 | NA | TRBV11-1 | CASSPEDRGAEQYF | TGTGCCAGCAGCCCCGAGGACAGGGGAGCCGAGCAGTACTTC
TRBD1 | TRBJ1-2 | NA | TRBV7-9 | CASSYAGTGGLNYGYTF | TGTGCCAGCAGCTACGCCGGGACAGGGGGCCTTAACTATGGCTACACCTTC
NA | TRBJ1-1 | NA | TRBV7-6 | CASSLDRDLGTEAFF | TGTGCCAGCAGCTTAGACAGGGATTTAGGCACTGAAGCTTTCTTT
TRBD2 | TRBJ2-1 | once | TRBV6-5 | CASSYRASGGAGNEQFF | TGTGCCAGCAGTTATAGGGCTAGCGGGGGGGCCGGCAATGAGCAGTTCTTC
NA | TRBJ1-1 | NA | TRBV19 | CASSAAAAGNTEAFF | TGTGCCAGTAGTGCGGCGGCAGCCGGGAACACTGAAGCTTTCTTT
NA | TRBJ2-3 | few | TRBV5-4 | CASSLEAPADTQYF | TGTGCCAGCAGCTTGGAGGCGCCAGCAGATACGCAGTATTTT
TRBD2 | TRBJ2-1 | few | TRBV20-1 | CSAQSGKNEQFF | TGCAGTGCCCAAAGCGGGAAAAATGAGCAGTTCTTC
TRBD1 | TRBJ2-2 | NA | TRBV24-1 | CATRPGQGNTGELFF | TGTGCCACCAGACCGGGACAGGGAAACACCGGGGAGCTGTTTTTT
NA | TRBJ2-4 | NA | TRBV2 | CASSEANLGYF | TGTGCCAGCAGTGAAGCGAATCTAGGTTACTTC
NA | TRBJ1-5 | NA | TRBV6-2/TRBV6-3 | CASSYGGSNQPQHF | TGTGCCAGCAGTTATGGGGGTAGCAATCAGCCCCAGCATTTT
NA | TRBJ1-1 | NA | TRBV6-1 | CASSGTVLNTEAFF | TGTGCCAGCAGTGGGACAGTTTTAAATACTGAAGCTTTCTTT
NA | TRBJ1-1 | few | TRBV11-2 | CASTTERNTEAFF | TGTGCCAGCACCACTGAGCGGAACACTGAAGCTTTCTTT
TRBD2 | TRBJ2-7 | NA | TRBV5-1 | CASSLRPSGPPYEQYF | TGCGCCAGCAGCTTGCGGCCTAGCGGGCCCCCCTACGAGCAGTACTTC
TRBD1 | TRBJ1-1 | NA | TRBV7-9 | CASSTPGAGGHTEAFF | TGTGCCAGCAGCACCCCGGGGGCAGGGGGCCACACTGAAGCTTTCTTT
NA | TRBJ1-6 | NA | TRBV6-1 | CASRTHSKISPLHF | TGTGCCAGCAGGACCCACAGCAAGATTTCACCCCTCCACTTT
NA | TRBJ1-6 | NA | TRBV5-1 | CASSLEVAAQPNSPLHF | TGCGCCAGCAGCTTGGAGGTCGCAGCCCAGCCTAATTCACCCCTCCACTTT
NA | TRBJ2-3 | NA | TRBV15 | CATSRAADTQYF | TGTGCCACCAGCAGAGCCGCAGATACGCAGTATTTT
TRBD2 | TRBJ2-5 | few | TRBV7-9 | CASSPQKGLAGGPQETQYF | TGTGCCAGCAGCCCCCAAAAGGGACTAGCGGGGGGCCCGCAAGAGACCCAGTACTTC
NA | TRBJ2-7 | NA | TRBV6-1 | CASSEAWQATYEQYF | TGTGCCAGCAGTGAAGCCTGGCAGGCGACCTACGAGCAGTACTTC
NA | TRBJ1-6 | NA | TRBV6-2/TRBV6-3 | CASKAINSPLHF | TGTGCCAGCAAGGCGATAAATTCACCCCTCCACTTT
NA | TRBJ2-2 | NA | TRBV10-3 | CAISETAGLANTGELFF | TGTGCCATCAGTGAAACGGCGGGGCTTGCGAACACCGGGGAGCTGTTTTTT
NA | TRBJ1-2 | NA | TRBV19 | CASSPKNYGYTF | TGTGCCAGTAGTCCAAAAAACTATGGCTACACCTTC
NA | TRBJ1-5 | NA | TRBV30 | CAWSVGGDQPQHF | TGTGCCTGGAGTGTAGGCGGCGATCAGCCCCAGCATTTT
NA | TRBJ1-2 | few | TRBV21-1 | CASSRGWGRYGYTF | TGTGCCAGCAGCCGCGGATGGGGGCGGTATGGCTACACCTTC
NA | TRBJ1-4 | NA | TRBV6-5 | CASSWLVRGSDEKLFF | TGTGCCAGCAGTTGGCTCGTCAGGGGCTCAGATGAAAAACTGTTTTTT
NA | TRBJ2-2 | NA | TRBV11-3 | CASSFGGDGGELFF | TGTGCCAGCAGCTTTGGCGGGGATGGCGGGGAGCTGTTTTTT
NA | TRBJ1-1 | NA | TRBV6-5 | CASSYSAWTEAFF | TGTGCCAGCAGTTACTCAGCATGGACTGAAGCTTTCTTT
TRBD1 | TRBJ2-1 | NA | TRBV20-1 | CSAFRQGPNNEQFF | TGCAGTGCATTTAGACAGGGGCCTAACAATGAGCAGTTCTTC
NA | TRBJ2-1 | NA | TRBV7-6 | CASSSVGAGGPNEQFF | TGTGCCAGCAGCTCCGTAGGGGCTGGGGGTCCCAATGAGCAGTTCTTC
NA | TRBJ1-4 | NA | TRBV28 | CASSLGGGANEKLFF | TGTGCCAGCAGTTTAGGAGGGGGAGCTAATGAAAAACTGTTTTTT
NA | TRBJ2-6 | NA | TRBV6-1 | CAVQGAGANVLTF | TGTGCCGTTCAGGGTGCTGGGGCCAACGTCCTGACTTTC
NA | TRBJ2-7 | NA | TRBV20-1 | CSARDRGFAGSHEQYF | TGCAGTGCTAGAGATAGGGGATTTGCGGGGTCCCACGAGCAGTACTTC
TRBD2 | TRBJ2-3 | NA | TRBV12-3/TRBV12-4 | CASSTGLAGGRGTQYF | TGTGCCAGCAGTACGGGACTAGCGGGGGGGCGGGGTACGCAGTATTTT
TRBD1 | TRBJ2-3 | few | TRBV27 | CASSLQGQTTQYF | TGTGCCAGCAGTTTACAGGGACAGACTACGCAGTATTTT
TRBD2 | TRBJ2-5 | few | TRBV7-2 | CASSGGTRAETQYF | TGTGCCAGCAGCGGCGGGACTAGGGCGGAGACCCAGTACTTC
TRBD1 | TRBJ1-5 | NA | TRBV20-1 | CSAQTYRGRANQPQHF | TGCAGTGCTCAAACTTACAGGGGACGGGCCAATCAGCCCCAGCATTTT
NA | TRBJ1-5 | NA | TRBV30 | CAWSVAAINQPQHF | TGTGCCTGGAGTGTGGCCGCAATCAATCAGCCCCAGCATTTT
NA | TRBJ1-6 | NA | TRBV12-5 | CASGLVGTRGNNSPLHF | TGTGCTAGTGGTTTGGTGGGCACTCGGGGCAATAATTCACCCCTCCACTTT
TRBD1 | TRBJ1-2 | NA | TRBV5-1 | CASSVPDRVDGYTF | TGCGCCAGCAGCGTACCGGACAGGGTAGATGGCTACACCTTC
NA | TRBJ1-1 | NA | TRBV11-3 | CANSFGRGRGLVAEAFF | TGTGCCAACAGCTTCGGCAGGGGAAGGGGATTGGTCGCTGAAGCTTTCTTT
TRBD2 | TRBJ2-3 | few | TRBV7-9 | CASSLFSGGTDTQYF | TGTGCCAGCAGCTTATTTAGCGGGGGCACAGATACGCAGTATTTT
TRBD2 | TRBJ2-5 | once | TRBV5-1 | CASSLERGQETQYF | TGCGCCAGCAGCTTGGAGCGGGGCCAAGAGACCCAGTACTTC